This T cell receptor beta chain was observed in a study of blood T cell repertoires in COVID-19. Study as a whole: The origin of the acute and convalescent COVID-19 samples was the United States, Italy and Spain. In each case, the material was cDNA or gDNA derived from T cells, B-cell-depleted T cells, or PBMCs.

Patients in Seattle were enrolled during active infection, then followed longitudinally. Trimming removed 6 bases from V and 6 bases from J; junction bases left unmatched: 11. This CDR3 comprises 17 residues. Germline loops: CDR1 LGHDT, CDR2 YNNKEL (reference sequence). How the authors handled the data: Amplification of reference gene primers was used by the study to estimate nucleated cell counts. Here immunoSEQ multiplex PCR was the method, and the copy in TCRdb shows in-frame clones only, minus some. The V and J calls and the clone size are those of that table, but D and trimming were determined from the DNA. This sample has almost 400,000 clones, with approximately 87% found just once.

The receptor was derived from a woman aged 60-75 years with COVID-19, enrolled during active disease. The rearrangement uses TRBV3-1 (or the pseudogene TRBV3-2) and TRBJ2-2, with 12 nucleotides matching TRBD2. Source material: peripheral blood. DNA for the CDR3: TGTGCCAGCAGGCAGCAGACTAGCGGGGGCCGGCCCGGGGAGCTGTTTTTT. Protein sequence: CASRQQTSGGRPGELFF.